The clone carrying this TCR beta chain was counted at least ten times. The antigen is unknown. Unique molecular identifiers were built into the TCRbeta library. TCRdb reprocessed the PCR reads with MiXCR, giving one entry per CDR3 protein. Here the sample spans some 200,000 distinct CDR3 sequences, about a tenth being singletons. V shed 3 bases and J shed 9 bases, with 12 bases lying between them. Germline CDR1 and CDR2: DFQATT and SNEGSKA (reference sequence). The length of the CDR3 is 11 residues. The data belong to a study of T-cell reconstitution after alpha-beta-depleted transplantation in children. Study-level points and caveats: Alpha-beta T cells present about two months after transplant were reported to originate from several hundred expanded graft clones. At one year after transplant, newly produced T cells mostly accounted for T-cell counts and diversity.

This rearrangement joins TRBV20-1 to TRBJ2-7; possible D gene TRBD2, 6 bases. The source of this sequence is a child in the first two years of life with acute myeloid leukemia, due to receive a stem cell transplant. Material: PBMCs, obtained before TCRalphabeta/CD19-depleted stem cell transplant. CDR3 DNA: TGCAGTGCTAGCCGGGAGATCCTGCAGTACTTC. This translates into CSASREILQYF.